Listed here are 2 T cell receptor beta chains from one sample, sequenced in a study of CD8 T cells in ankylosing spondylitis. Via MiXCR, TCRdb re-called the 5' RACE reads, giving one row per CDR3 protein. The sample holds 200,000 to 250,000 distinct CDR3 sequences; around a tenth are singletons and the top ten take around 7%. The sequencing sample was made of blood, either unsorted or a sorted T cell fraction (not recorded which). Source of these receptors: a male donor with ankylosing spondylitis or in good health (not recorded which).

The CDR3 region is CASSLFLAGFNEQYF. DNA for the CDR3: TGTGCCAGCAGTTTGTTTCTAGCGGGATTCAACGAGCAGTACTTC. V and J are TRBV28 and TRBJ2-7; 9 bases align to TRBD2. J was trimmed by 5 bases and V by 3 bases; bases with no gene match: 8. In germline, CDR1 is MDHEN, CDR2 SYDVKM. This CDR3 has 15 amino acids.

The CDR3 coding sequence is TGTGCCAGCAGTTTCCGTCCCTCTAACTATGGCTACACCTTC. Its protein product is CASSFRPSNYGYTF. The rearrangement uses TRBV28 and TRBJ1-2; D is unresolved. Germline loops: CDR1 MDHEN, CDR2 SYDVKM. The CDR3 has 14 residues. The V end was cut by 3 bases, the J end by 0 bases, with 8 bases between.